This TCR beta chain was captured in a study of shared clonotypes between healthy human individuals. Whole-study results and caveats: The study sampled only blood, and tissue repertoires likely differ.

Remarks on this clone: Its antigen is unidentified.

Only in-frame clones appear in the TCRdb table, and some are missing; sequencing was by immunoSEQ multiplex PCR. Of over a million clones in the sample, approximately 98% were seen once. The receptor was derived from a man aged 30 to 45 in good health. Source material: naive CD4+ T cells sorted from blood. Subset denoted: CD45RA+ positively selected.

This chain's CDR3 is CASSLALSVNSYNEQFF. The CDR3 nucleotides read TGCGCCAGCAGCTTGGCCCTAAGCGTCAACTCCTACAATGAGCAGTTCTTC. This chain joins TRBV5-1 and TRBJ2-1; D call uncertain. The V gene lost 0 bases and the J gene lost 0 bases, with 13 bases spanning the gap. Germline CDR1 is SGHRS and CDR2 is YFSETQ. There are 17 residues in the CDR3.